This T cell receptor (beta chain) is drawn from a study of T cells in Graves' hyperthyroidism and ophthalmopathy. Template material for amplifying TCR beta CDR3 regions consisted of RNA transcripts. HTBI primers were the set used in a first-round RT-PCR of the TCR CDR3. Using its own MiXCR run on the multiplex PCR reads, TCRdb lists one record per CDR3 protein. The sample has 300,000 to 350,000 distinct CDR3 sequences, roughly 14% seen once. This CDR3 comprises 13 residues. Trimming removed 5 bases from V and 10 bases from J, with 15 bases in between. Per germline, CDR1 SGHTA and CDR2 FQGTGA. This clonotype was counted ten times or more.

The chain is built from TRBV7-3 and TRBJ1-5; D is undetermined. What was sequenced was blood. The clonotype originates from a woman in her twenties or thirties with Graves' hyperthyroidism. The CDR3 loop is CASSPNAGDPQHF. CDR3 bases: TGTGCCAGCAGCCCCAACGCGGGTGATCCCCAGCATTTT.